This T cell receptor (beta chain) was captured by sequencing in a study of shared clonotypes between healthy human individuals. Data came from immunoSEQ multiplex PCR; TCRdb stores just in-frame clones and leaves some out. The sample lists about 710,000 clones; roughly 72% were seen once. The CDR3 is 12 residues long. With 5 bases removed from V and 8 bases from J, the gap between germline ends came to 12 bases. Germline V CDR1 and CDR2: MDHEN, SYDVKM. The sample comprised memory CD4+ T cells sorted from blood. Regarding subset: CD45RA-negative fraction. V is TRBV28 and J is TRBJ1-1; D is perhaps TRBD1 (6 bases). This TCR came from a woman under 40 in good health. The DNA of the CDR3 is TGTGCCAGCAGTCCGGTCACAGGGGAAGCTTTCTTT. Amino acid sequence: CASSPVTGEAFF.